A selection of T cell receptor beta chains follows, all from one sample in a study of OX40 agonist ivuxolimab in advanced cancers. Sequencing used immunoSEQ multiplex PCR; TCRdb keeps in-frame clones, though not all of them. The sample shows some 58,000 clones, approximately 86% of them seen only once. The specimen comprised CD4+ or CD8+ T cells sorted from blood, sampled in a trial of the OX40 agonist ivuxolimab. The receptors were sampled from an adult with an advanced solid tumor such as melanoma, head and neck, liver or kidney cancer. Both conserved end residues are part of each CDR3. D genes are given only for firm matches. Expanded clones get a size class; other rows say once, few or many, or leave the size out.

V: TRBV21-1
size: NA
D: NA
J: TRBJ2-1
CDR3: CASSKPLAGGNNEQFF
DNA: TGTGCCAGCAGCAAACCCCTTGCGGGAGGGAACAATGAGCAGTTCTTC

V: TRBV6-5
size: NA
D: NA
J: TRBJ2-1
CDR3: CASSSRYNEQFF
DNA: TGTGCCAGCAGTTCTAGGTACAATGAGCAGTTCTTC

V: TRBV5-1
size: NA
D: TRBD2
J: TRBJ2-7
CDR3: CASSLGTSTYEQYF
DNA: TGCGCCAGCAGCTTGGGGACTAGCACCTACGAGCAGTACTTC

V: TRBV7-3
size: NA
D: TRBD1
J: TRBJ2-5
CDR3: CASSQWDSETQYF
DNA: TGTGCCAGCAGTCAATGGGACAGCGAGACCCAGTACTTC

V: TRBV4-3
size: NA
D: TRBD1
J: TRBJ1-2
CDR3: CASGGQGALGYTF
DNA: TGCGCCAGCGGCGGACAGGGGGCGCTTGGCTACACCTTC

V: TRBV20-1
size: NA
D: NA
J: TRBJ2-5
CDR3: CSADGETQYF
DNA: TGCAGTGCCGACGGAGAGACCCAGTACTTC

V: TRBV7-9
size: NA
D: TRBD1
J: TRBJ2-7
CDR3: CASSSRTGGSSYEQYF
DNA: TGTGCCAGCAGCTCCCGGACAGGGGGCAGCTCCTACGAGCAGTACTTC

V: TRBV19
size: NA
D: NA
J: TRBJ1-1
CDR3: CASSWTKNTEAFF
DNA: TGTGCCAGTAGCTGGACCAAGAACACTGAAGCTTTCTTT

V: TRBV7-3
size: NA
D: NA
J: TRBJ2-3
CDR3: CASSFLGPDTQYF
DNA: TGTGCCAGCAGCTTCCTGGGGCCAGATACGCAGTATTTT

V: TRBV11-3
size: NA
D: NA
J: TRBJ1-2
CDR3: CASSLSGADGYTF
DNA: TGTGCCAGCAGCTTATCGGGGGCGGACGGCTACACCTTC

V: TRBV7-9
size: NA
D: NA
J: TRBJ1-5
CDR3: CASSLGGGRVGQPQHF
DNA: TGTGCCAGCAGCTTAGGGGGGGGCAGGGTTGGCCAGCCCCAGCATTTT

V: TRBV11-3
size: NA
D: TRBD2
J: TRBJ2-3
CDR3: CASSSSGPTDTQYF
DNA: TGTGCCAGCAGCTCTAGCGGTCCCACAGATACGCAGTATTTT

V: TRBV15
size: NA
D: NA
J: TRBJ2-5
CDR3: CATSPTPNSELAQYF
DNA: TGTGCCACCAGCCCGACACCCAACTCTGAGTTGGCCCAGTACTTC

V: TRBV11-2
size: NA
D: NA
J: TRBJ1-4
CDR3: CASSLIDGKLFF
DNA: TGTGCCAGCAGCTTAATTGACGGAAAACTGTTTTTT

V: TRBV7-6
size: NA
D: TRBD1
J: TRBJ2-7
CDR3: CASSLGPGQGYEQYF
DNA: TGTGCCAGCAGCTTAGGTCCGGGACAGGGCTACGAGCAGTACTTC

V: TRBV5-4
size: NA
D: TRBD2
J: TRBJ2-7
CDR3: CASSLGGTSGAIEQYF
DNA: TGTGCCAGCAGCTTGGGGGGGACTAGCGGGGCGATCGAGCAGTACTTC

V: TRBV28
size: NA
D: TRBD2
J: TRBJ2-1
CDR3: CASLAGGLSYNEQFF
DNA: TGTGCCAGTTTAGCGGGAGGTTTATCCTACAATGAGCAGTTCTTC

V: TRBV30
size: NA
D: NA
J: TRBJ2-5
CDR3: CAWRGTTETQYF
DNA: TGTGCCTGGAGGGGAACCACGGAGACCCAGTACTTC

V: TRBV11-2
size: NA
D: NA
J: TRBJ2-1
CDR3: CASSLESLGNEQFF
DNA: TGTGCCAGCAGCTTGGAAAGTCTAGGCAATGAGCAGTTCTTC

V: TRBV11-3
size: NA
D: NA
J: TRBJ1-2
CDR3: CASSPGGESPAFYGYTF
DNA: TGTGCCAGCAGCCCCGGGGGGGAGTCCCCCGCGTTCTATGGCTACACCTTC

V: TRBV28
size: NA
D: TRBD1
J: TRBJ2-3
CDR3: CVTLRGQPLQDTQYF
DNA: TGTGTCACTTTACGGGGACAGCCTCTACAAGATACGCAGTATTTT

V: TRBV10-3
size: NA
D: TRBD1
J: TRBJ2-2
CDR3: CAFGTDNTGELFF
DNA: TGTGCCTTCGGGACAGACAACACCGGGGAGCTGTTTTTT

V: TRBV27
size: NA
D: TRBD2
J: TRBJ2-3
CDR3: CASSEHGRAGTDTQYF
DNA: TGTGCCAGCAGTGAGCACGGGAGGGCGGGCACAGATACGCAGTATTTT

V: TRBV7-9
size: NA
D: TRBD1
J: TRBJ2-3
CDR3: CASSPTGTGTDTQYF
DNA: TGTGCCAGCAGCCCCACCGGGACAGGGACAGATACGCAGTATTTT

V: TRBV11-3
size: NA
D: NA
J: TRBJ1-1
CDR3: CASSLDGSRGRGAFF
DNA: TGTGCCAGCAGCTTAGATGGTTCCAGGGGCCGAGGGGCTTTCTTT

V: TRBV19
size: NA
D: NA
J: TRBJ1-1
CDR3: CASSIAGETEAFF
DNA: TGTGCCAGTAGTATCGCGGGGGAAACTGAAGCTTTCTTT

V: TRBV7-2
size: NA
D: NA
J: TRBJ1-1
CDR3: CASSLEGLNTEAFF
DNA: TGTGCCAGCAGCTTAGAGGGACTGAACACTGAAGCTTTCTTT

V: TRBV28
size: NA
D: NA
J: TRBJ2-7
CDR3: CASSLHNLLERYEQYF
DNA: TGTGCCAGCAGTCTCCACAACCTACTAGAAAGATACGAGCAGTACTTC

V: TRBV7-9
size: NA
D: TRBD1
J: TRBJ1-2
CDR3: CASSLAGTEDNYGYTF
DNA: TGTGCCAGCAGCTTAGCCGGGACAGAGGATAACTATGGCTACACCTTC

V: TRBV6-6
size: few
D: TRBD2
J: TRBJ2-1
CDR3: CASIRTSGSHNEQFF
DNA: TGTGCCAGCATTAGGACTAGCGGGAGTCACAATGAGCAGTTCTTC

V: TRBV11-3
size: once
D: NA
J: TRBJ2-1
CDR3: CASSPIEDEQFF
DNA: TGTGCCAGCAGCCCGATAGAGGATGAGCAGTTCTTC

V: TRBV7-2
size: NA
D: NA
J: TRBJ2-1
CDR3: CASSLFAGRLNEQFF
DNA: TGTGCCAGCAGCTTATTCGCGGGCCGTTTAAATGAGCAGTTCTTC

V: TRBV7-8
size: NA
D: NA
J: TRBJ1-3
CDR3: CASSASWDKSSGNTIYF
DNA: TGTGCCAGCAGCGCCTCGTGGGACAAGTCCTCTGGAAACACCATATATTTT

V: TRBV5-1
size: NA
D: NA
J: TRBJ2-1
CDR3: CASSESGSLGEQFF
DNA: TGCGCCAGCAGCGAATCGGGGAGCCTGGGTGAGCAGTTCTTC

V: TRBV6-5
size: NA
D: NA
J: TRBJ2-2
CDR3: CASSYRGVTGELFF
DNA: TGTGCCAGCAGTTACAGGGGTGTTACCGGGGAGCTGTTTTTT

V: TRBV5-4
size: NA
D: NA
J: TRBJ2-7
CDR3: CASSLEIQGEQYF
DNA: TGTGCCAGCAGCTTGGAAATTCAGGGCGAGCAGTACTTC

V: TRBV9
size: NA
D: NA
J: TRBJ1-3
CDR3: CASSVRLGYGNTIYF
DNA: TGTGCCAGCAGCGTCCGATTGGGCTACGGAAACACCATATATTTT

V: TRBV30
size: NA
D: NA
J: TRBJ1-6
CDR3: CAWSEGDPGQRLHF
DNA: TGTGCCTGGAGTGAGGGGGACCCGGGACAACGCCTCCACTTT

V: TRBV5-1
size: NA
D: TRBD2
J: TRBJ2-3
CDR3: CASSLEALAASTDTQYF
DNA: TGCGCCAGCAGCTTGGAAGCTCTAGCGGCGAGCACAGATACGCAGTATTTT

V: TRBV19
size: once
D: TRBD2
J: TRBJ2-2
CDR3: CASLSIREGLGLAGETGELFF
DNA: TGTGCCAGCCTTAGTATCAGAGAAGGGCTGGGACTAGCGGGGGAAACCGGGGAGCTGTTTTTT